This is a list of T cell receptor beta chains from one sample in a study of T cells in Graves' hyperthyroidism and ophthalmopathy. One entry per CDR3 protein, called by TCRdb with MiXCR from the multiplex PCR reads. Found here are over 450,000 distinct CDR3 sequences, 17% of them singletons; the top ten hold roughly 15%. The source material was blood. The origin of the receptors is a woman between 18 and 29 years old with Graves' ophthalmopathy. CDR3s include the opening cysteine and the closing phenylalanine or tryptophan. D genes are given only for firm matches. A clone size is listed for some rows: how often the clone was seen (once, few, many), or a class if it is expanded.

TGTGCCAGCAGTTTTCGCGTTGGGACTCTGGACCCAAGGGCTTACGAGCAGTACTTC CASSFRVGTLDPRAYEQYF TRBJ2-7 many TRBV27 19 NA
TGTGCCAGCAGCCAAGCTAGCGGGGGAAATACGCAGTATTTT CASSQASGGNTQYF TRBJ2-3 many TRBV3-1 14 TRBD2
TGCGCCAGCAGCTTAACGGACAGGGGGCTAAGCGGGAGTTTCCACGAGCAGTACTTC CASSLTDRGLSGSFHEQYF TRBJ2-7 few TRBV5-1 19 TRBD1
TGTGCCAGCAGCGACTGGACTAGCGGCTACGAGCAGTACTTC CASSDWTSGYEQYF TRBJ2-7 many TRBV3-1 14 TRBD2
TGCGCCAGCAGGGTAGATCCGGGGTTTGGCACCGGGGAGCTGTTTTTT CASRVDPGFGTGELFF TRBJ2-2 NA TRBV5-1 16 NA
TGCGCCAGCAGCTTGAGGATAGATTTTGCAACTAATGAAAAACTGTTTTTT CASSLRIDFATNEKLFF TRBJ1-4 many TRBV5-1 17 NA
TGTGCCAGCAGTAGTTACAGGGGGCGCACAGATACGCAGTATTTT CASSSYRGRTDTQYF TRBJ2-3 many TRBV2 15 TRBD1
TGCAGTGCTAGAGGCACTGGGGAGGCTGGAAACACCATATATTTT CSARGTGEAGNTIYF TRBJ1-3 many TRBV20-1 15 NA
TGTGCCAGCAGTTGCTCTCCGAAAGCCAAAAACATTCAGTACTTC CASSCSPKAKNIQYF TRBJ2-4 NA TRBV6-2/TRBV6-3 15 NA
TGCGCCAGCAGCCAGGGACAGGGGCCCCCAGATACGCAGTATTTT CASSQGQGPPDTQYF TRBJ2-3 few TRBV5-1 15 TRBD1
TGTGCCAGCAGCTCAAGGGGGGCTACTGAAGCTTTCTTT CASSSRGATEAFF TRBJ1-1 few TRBV11-2 13 NA
TGCGCCAGCAGCCAAGGGCCGGGATCGGGACCTCAACCCCTCCACTTT CASSQGPGSGPQPLHF TRBJ1-6 few TRBV4-1 16 NA
TGTGCCAGCAGCTCCACCAAGGTCGGGGAGCTGTTTTTT CASSSTKVGELFF TRBJ2-2 NA TRBV11-2 13 NA
TGTGCCAGCAGTATAGGGACAGTCCTAAATCAGCCCCAGCATTTT CASSIGTVLNQPQHF TRBJ1-5 many TRBV12-3/TRBV12-4 15 TRBD1
TGTGCCAGCAGTTCATGGGACAGCGGTAACTATGGCTACACCTTC CASSSWDSGNYGYTF TRBJ1-2 NA TRBV27 15 TRBD1
TGCAGCGCTGAAGATGCAGCGGGAGAGGGGACCCAGTACTTC CSAEDAAGEGTQYF TRBJ2-5 few TRBV29-1 14 TRBD2